This T cell receptor (beta chain) is from a study of PD-1 blockade in classical Hodgkin lymphoma. V lost 4 bases and J lost 3, with 12 bases in between. The CDR3 sequence is 14 residues long. Germline CDR1 and CDR2: MNHEY and SMNVEV (reference sequence). Stated time point: cycle 4 day 1 (C4D1), after around six weeks of nivolumab. Each patient experienced a relapse that followed autologous stem cell transplantation, and brentuximab vedotin exposure varied. After PBMCs were thawed, their CD8+ T cells were isolated by magnetic negative selection. Sequencing used immunoSEQ multiplex PCR; TCRdb keeps in-frame clones, though not all of them. Here the sample spans almost 15,000 clones, roughly nine tenths being singletons. Study outcomes and limitations: In newly diagnosed patients, baseline TCR diversity was reportedly below that of healthy donors. Complete responders' diversity at baseline resembled that of newly diagnosed patients. Exclusion was applied to patients who started nivolumab under 1 year after ASCT.

In the case of this clone: Antigen: not known.

The receptor was isolated from a human donor with classical Hodgkin lymphoma. The chain links TRBV27 to TRBJ1-1; D uncertain. The sample consisted of CD8+ T cells from blood, taken before the fourth cycle of nivolumab. The CDR3 DNA sequence: TGTGCCAGCAGTTCGGCACACATGTACACTGAAGCTTTCTTT. Translated: CASSSAHMYTEAFF.